These T cell receptor beta chains were read from a single sample in a study of cytomegalovirus exposure and HLA in healthy donors. The protocol was immunoSEQ multiplex PCR, while the TCRdb copy is restricted to in-frame clones and leaves out a portion. This sample carries about 98,000 clones, around three quarters of them seen once, and the ten largest clones take 6.5% to 8.5%. Material: PBMCs. Every receptor here comes from a human donor in good health. Each CDR3 is given with its conserved first and last residue. The order of the fields is clone size, D gene, J gene, V gene, CDR3 DNA, CDR3 protein. The D gene is left open where the match is weak. Clone size is stated in some rows and not others, as once, few, many or a class when expanded.

>once|NA|TRBJ1-4|TRBV30
TGTGCCTGGAGTCACTTCGTGGGGGCGCGGGAAAAACTGTTTTTT
CAWSHFVGAREKLFF
>NA|TRBD2|TRBJ2-1|TRBV15
TGTGCCACCAGCCTAGCGGAGTACAATGAGCAGTTCTTC
CATSLAEYNEQFF
>NA|NA|TRBJ1-2|TRBV30
TGTGCCTGGGCCTGGTTGGGGAGGGCGGATGGCTACACCTTC
CAWAWLGRADGYTF
>NA|NA|TRBJ2-7|TRBV27
TGTGCCAGCAGGCGGGGGCCACGCGAGCAGTACTTC
CASRRGPREQYF
>NA|TRBD1|TRBJ2-1|TRBV5-4
TGTGCCAGCAGCACCGGGACAGGGGAACGGAATGAGCAGTTCTTC
CASSTGTGERNEQFF
>once|TRBD1|TRBJ1-5|TRBV5-1
TGCGCCAGCAGCCCGACGACAGGGCTTGGCAATCAGCCCCAGCATTTT
CASSPTTGLGNQPQHF
>NA|NA|TRBJ1-4|TRBV15
TGTGCCACCAGCAGACGGCAAACGTCGGCAGGGAATATAGCTAATGAAAAACTGTTTTTT
CATSRRQTSAGNIANEKLFF
>few|TRBD2|TRBJ2-7|TRBV5-1
TGCGCCAGCAGCTCCAGTCTAGCGGGGATCCACGAGCAGTACTTC
CASSSSLAGIHEQYF
>NA|TRBD1|TRBJ2-6|TRBV18
TGTGCCAGCTCACCTGGACAGGGTGGAGTCAACGTCCTGACTTTC
CASSPGQGGVNVLTF
>NA|NA|TRBJ1-1|TRBV4-1
TGCGCCAGCAGCCAAAAGCAGGGCGGTGGAGCTATGAACACTGAAGCTTTCTTT
CASSQKQGGGAMNTEAFF
>NA|TRBD2|TRBJ2-1|TRBV7-6
TGTGCCAGCAGCCCCCGACTAGCGGGCAACTACAATGAGCAGTTCTTC
CASSPRLAGNYNEQFF
>NA|NA|TRBJ2-7|TRBV27
TGTGCCAGCAGTTTATACAGGGGGGGCTACGAGCAGTACTTC
CASSLYRGGYEQYF